Presented here are 7 T cell receptor beta chains from one specimen sequenced in a study of shared clonotypes between healthy human individuals. Sequencing used immunoSEQ multiplex PCR; TCRdb keeps in-frame clones, though not all of them. The table has a few hundred thousand clones, 65% to 70% seen once. The sequenced sample was memory CD4+ T cells sorted from blood. The subset was: CD45RA-negative fraction. The receptors originated from a man between 25 and 39 years old in good health.

This chain joins TRBV5-6 and TRBJ2-7, with 11 bases matching TRBD2. CDR1 and CDR2 from the germline V gene are SGHDT and YYEEEE. The CDR3 is 12 residues long. V was clipped by 5 bases and J by 11 bases; unmatched bases: 6. This CDR3 is CASSRTSGRKYF. CDR3 DNA: TGTGCCAGCAGTCGAACTAGCGGGAGAAAGTACTTC.

The chain couples TRBV11-1 to TRBJ2-7, with a weak D call TRBD1 (6 bases). The germline gives CDR1 SGHAT, CDR2 FQDESV (reference sequence). The CDR3 loop spans 16 amino acids. V lost 0 bases, J lost 3 bases, and 15 bases lay in between. The CDR3 DNA follows: TGTGCCAGCAGCTTAGCGCAGTCACAGGGCGTCTACGAGCAGTACTTC. It is translated as CASSLAQSQGVYEQYF.

To note about this clone: Other DNA sequences within the sample encode an identical CDR3. The chain combines TRBV11-2 with TRBJ2-6; D is uncertain. The CDR3 totals 15 residues. Germline V gene data show CDR1 as SGHAT and CDR2 as FQNNGV. V was clipped by 5 bases and J by 4 bases, with 12 bases between them. The CDR3 region is CASSPVRSGANVLTF. The CDR3 nucleotides read TGTGCCAGCAGCCCCGTCAGGTCCGGGGCCAACGTCCTGACTTTC.

This chain links TRBV7-9 with TRBJ2-1; TRBD2 aligns across 12 bases. In germline, CDR1 is SEHNR, CDR2 FQNEAQ (reference sequence). The ends lost 5 bases at V and 7 bases at J; junction bases unmatched: 12. This CDR3 spans 17 amino acids. The CDR3 reads CASSRWTSGTGGNEQFF. The CDR3 DNA reads as TGTGCCAGCAGCCGTTGGACTAGCGGGACGGGAGGGAATGAGCAGTTCTTC. The full variable domain, rest sourced from reference TRBV7-9 and TRBJ2-1, is DTGVSQNPRHKITKRGQNVTFRCDPISEHNRLYWYRQTLGQGPEFLTYFQNEAQLEKSRLLSDRFSAERPKGSFSTLEIQRTEQGDSAMYLCASSRWTSGTGGNEQFFGPGTRLTVL.

This clone was picked up a small number of times. This CDR3 reads CASSRTGRGNTIYF. The CDR3 nucleotides read TGTGCCAGTAGCCGGACAGGGCGAGGAAACACCATATATTTT. The chain combines TRBV19 with TRBJ1-3; 8 bases map to TRBD1. V was clipped by 6 bases and J by 4 bases; unmatched bases: 5. Germline CDR1 and CDR2: LNHDA and SQIVND (reference sequence). The CDR3 sequence is 14 residues long. Full variable domain (remainder filled in from reference TRBV19 and TRBJ1-3): DGGITQSPKYLFRKEGQNVTLSCEQNLNHDAMYWYRQDPGQGLRLIYYSQIVNDFQKGDIAEGYSVSREKKESFPLTVTSAQKNPTAFYLCASSRTGRGNTIYFGEGSWLTVV.

The chain carries TRBV7-8 and TRBJ2-7, with no clear D. V was clipped by 1 base and J by 2 bases, with 9 bases between them. CDR3 length equals 14 residues. CDR1 is SGHVS and CDR2 is FQNEAQ in the germline V gene. The CDR3 bases are TGTGCCAGCAGCTTAGATCACGGCCCCTACGAGCAGTACTTC. Translated, it gives CASSLDHGPYEQYF.

This clone has only one observation. The gene calls are TRBV4-1 and TRBJ2-6; TRBD1 aligns across 8 bases. Trimming cost V 3 bases and J 0 bases; bases outside gene matches: 13. Germline CDR1 is MGHRA and CDR2 is YSYEKL. The CDR3 loop spans 20 amino acids. The CDR3 loop is CASSHDHRTGTNSGANVLTF. The CDR3 DNA reads TGCGCCAGCAGCCACGATCATAGGACAGGGACGAACTCTGGGGCCAACGTCCTGACTTTC.